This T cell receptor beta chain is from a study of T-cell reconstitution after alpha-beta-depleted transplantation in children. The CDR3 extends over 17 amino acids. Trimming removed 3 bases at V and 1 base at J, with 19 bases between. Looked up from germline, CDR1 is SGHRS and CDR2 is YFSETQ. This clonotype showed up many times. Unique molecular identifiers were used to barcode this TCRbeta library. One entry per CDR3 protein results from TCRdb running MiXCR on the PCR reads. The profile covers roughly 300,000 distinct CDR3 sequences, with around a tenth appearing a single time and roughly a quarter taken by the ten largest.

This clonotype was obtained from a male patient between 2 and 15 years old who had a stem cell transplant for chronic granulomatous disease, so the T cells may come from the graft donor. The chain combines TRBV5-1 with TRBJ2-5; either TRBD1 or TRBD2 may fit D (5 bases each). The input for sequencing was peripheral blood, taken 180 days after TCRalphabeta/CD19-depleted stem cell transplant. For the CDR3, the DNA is TGCGCCAGCAGCTCTTCCGGGGCGAGAGTAATCCAAGAGACCCAGTACTTC. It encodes CASSSSGARVIQETQYF. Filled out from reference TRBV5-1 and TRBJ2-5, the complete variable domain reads KAGVTQTPRYLIKTRGQQVTLSCSPISGHRSVSWYQQTPGQGLQFLFEYFSETQRNKGNFPGRFSGRQFSNSRSEMNVSTLELGDSALYLCASSSSGARVIQETQYFGPGTRLLVL.